The 32 T cell receptor beta chains presented below share a single source sample, sequenced in a study of T cells in Graves' hyperthyroidism and ophthalmopathy. Amplification targeted TCR beta CDR3 regions from RNA transcripts. When the TCR CDR3 underwent first-round RT-PCR, the HTBI primer set was used. From the multiplex PCR reads, TCRdb called clonotypes with MiXCR, one entry per CDR3 protein. The sample comprises 300,000 to 500,000 distinct CDR3 sequences, over 13% of which are singletons, and 28% rests with the top ten. Sample: blood. The receptors here all came from a man aged 50 to 60 with Graves' ophthalmopathy.

This clonotype was seen only a few times. This chain connects TRBV20-1 to TRBJ2-5; D possibly corresponds to TRBD1 (5 bases). V was shortened by 3 bases and J by 13 bases, with 21 bases between the two germline ends. CDR1 and CDR2 from the germline V gene are DFQATT and SNEGSKA (reference sequence). The CDR3 consists of 13 residues. This chain's CDR3 is CSASLDNKEQRYF. In DNA, the CDR3 is TGCAGTGCTAGTCTGGACAACAAAGAGCAACGGTACTTC.

This chain joins TRBV6-1 and TRBJ2-3; a weak D match, TRBD2 (6 bases). The germline CDR1 and CDR2 sequences are MNHNS and SASEGT. V lost 3 bases, J lost 1 base, and 8 bases lay in between. The CDR3 length is 14 residues. In DNA form, the CDR3 reads TGTGCCAGCAGTGATTGGAGGGGCACAGATACGCAGTATTTT. Protein: CASSDWRGTDTQYF.

There are many counts of this clonotype. The chain links TRBV25-1 to TRBJ2-1; TRBD1 might be the D (7 bases). The CDR3 has 17 amino acids. The V end was cut by 3 bases, the J end by 5 bases, with 20 bases between. The germline V gene has CDR1 MGHDK and CDR2 SYGVNS. CDR3 sequence (DNA): TGTGCCAGCAGTGACCCTCAAGGAGGGACAGCAAACAATGAGCAGTTCTTC. It yields the protein CASSDPQGGTANNEQFF.

This clonotype was seen ten or more times. CDR3 protein: CASGTHPRAETTDTQYF. The CDR3 DNA follows: TGTGCCAGCGGTACCCACCCCCGCGCGGAGACCACAGATACGCAGTATTTT. The rearrangement uses TRBV2 and TRBJ2-3; no firm D call. This CDR3 comprises 17 residues. The V gene's germline CDR1 is SNHLY and CDR2 FYNNEI. V lost 8 bases to trimming and J lost 2 bases, with 23 bases between them.

This clonotype has ten or more counts. J is TRBJ2-7 and V is TRBV6-1; TRBD2 agrees at 9 bases. The CDR3 runs 14 residues. The ends lost 5 bases at V and 12 bases at J; junction bases unmatched: 14. CDR1 and CDR2 from the germline V gene are MNHNS and SASEGT. As DNA, the CDR3 is TGTGCCAGCAGTCCCTCGGGTAGCGGGAGCGGAACGTACTTC. Translating it yields CASSPSGSGSGTYF.

This clonotype was detected ten times or more. V gene TRBV27 combines with J gene TRBJ2-3; a weak D match, TRBD2 (5 bases). Germline CDR1 reads MNHEY; CDR2 reads SMNVEV (reference sequence). V shed 5 bases and J shed 2 bases, with 17 bases lying between them. The CDR3 is 16 amino acids. CDR3 sequence reads: CASSDYREPHTDTQYF. In nucleotides, the CDR3 is TGTGCCAGCAGTGACTACCGTGAGCCCCACACAGATACGCAGTATTTT.

In this sample, this clonotype turned up many times. The chain is built from TRBV20-1 and TRBJ2-5; D may correspond to TRBD1 or TRBD2 (5 bases each). Trimming took off 6 bases at V and 4 bases at J, with 21 bases between the two ends. The germline gives CDR1 DFQATT, CDR2 SNEGSKA (reference sequence). There are 15 residues in the CDR3. The CDR3 reads CSADRNGARGETQYF. CDR3 nucleotides: TGCAGTGCGGATCGTAATGGAGCGAGGGGAGAGACCCAGTACTTC.

CDR3 residues: CASSGRSGFYNEQFF. In DNA form, the CDR3 reads TGTGCCAGCAGTGGGAGATCCGGCTTCTACAATGAGCAGTTCTTC. The chain links TRBV2 to TRBJ2-1, with D hard to call. The V end lost 4 bases, the J end lost 3 bases, and 13 bases lay between the germline ends. The CDR3 length is 15 residues. Germline lookup yields CDR1 SNHLY and CDR2 FYNNEI.

The chain uses TRBV30 and TRBJ2-3; D is possibly TRBD1 or TRBD2 (6 bases each). V lost 4 bases to trimming and J lost 6 bases, with 14 bases between them. CDR1 GTSNPN and CDR2 SVGIG come from the germline V gene (reference sequence). This CDR3 comprises 13 residues. CDR3 in DNA: TGTGCCTGGACACAGGGAGGTTGGGATACGCAGTATTTT. It specifies CAWTQGGWDTQYF. The full variable domain, rest sourced from reference TRBV30 and TRBJ2-3, is SQTIHQWPATLVQPVGSPLSLECTVEGTSNPNLYWYRQAAGRGLQLLFYSVGIGQISSEVPQNLSASRPQDRQFILSSKKLLLSDSGFYLCAWTQGGWDTQYFGPGTRLTVL.

This clonotype was seen ten or more times. V gene TRBV7-8 combines with J gene TRBJ1-1; no definite D call. Germline V gene data show CDR1 as SGHVS and CDR2 as FQNEAQ. This CDR3 is built from 18 residues. Trimming removed 2 bases from V and 0 bases from J, with 19 bases in between. The CDR3 protein is CASSLSVGLTFMNTEAFF. The CDR3 DNA is TGTGCCAGCAGCTTAAGTGTCGGACTGACCTTTATGAACACTGAAGCTTTCTTT.

This clonotype was found once. This chain connects TRBV3-1 to TRBJ1-1; D remains unclear. Trimming took off 0 bases at V and 5 bases at J, with 7 bases between the two ends. In germline, CDR1 is LGHDT, CDR2 YNNKEL (reference sequence). The CDR3 has 13 residues. The DNA for the CDR3 is TGTGCCAGCAGCCAAGAATTGATAACTGAAGCTTTCTTT. Translation gives CASSQELITEAFF.

This clonotype occurred many times. This chain uses TRBV27 with TRBJ1-5; D is ambiguous. V lost 6 bases and J lost 6, with 18 bases in between. In germline, CDR1 is MNHEY, CDR2 SMNVEV (reference sequence). CDR3 size: 15 residues. This CDR3 is CASRYEGLGSQPQHF. The DNA of the CDR3 is TGTGCCAGCAGATATGAGGGCCTTGGAAGTCAGCCCCAGCATTTT.

This clonotype was seen a few times. The chain carries TRBV4-1 and TRBJ2-1; D is possibly TRBD1 or TRBD2 (5 bases each). V lost 3 bases to trimming and J lost 4 bases, with 16 bases between them. The CDR3 length is 16 residues. CDR1 is MGHRA, CDR2 YSYEKL, per germline. CDR3 nucleotide sequence: TGCGCCAGCAGCCAGCCTAGAAGGGGAGCTTACAATGAGCAGTTCTTC. It encodes CASSQPRRGAYNEQFF.

This clonotype was counted only a few times. The genes are TRBV19 and TRBJ1-1, with 7 bases identical to TRBD1. The CDR3 is made up of 13 amino acids. CDR1 is LNHDA, CDR2 SQIVND, per germline (reference sequence). With V trimmed by 6 bases and J by 10 bases, 11 bases remained unmatched. CDR3 sequence (DNA): TGTGCCAGTAGAGCCACAGGGGCCCCGCGAGCTTTCTTT. This codes for CASRATGAPRAFF.

The chain employs TRBV5-4 and TRBJ2-7; D may be TRBD1 or TRBD2 (5 bases each). The CDR3 runs 14 residues. CDR1 and CDR2 from the germline V gene are SGHNT and YYREEE (reference sequence). V was pared by 2 bases and J by 3 bases, with 12 bases between. In nucleotides, the CDR3 is TGTGCCAGCAGCTTAGGGCCAGGGAGCTACGAGCAGTACTTC. Its protein is CASSLGPGSYEQYF.

This clonotype has at least ten counts. The chain carries TRBV30 and TRBJ2-5; weak D call: TRBD1 (6 bases). Germline V gives CDR1 GTSNPN, CDR2 SVGIG (reference sequence). Trimming removed 2 bases from V and 5 bases from J, with 24 bases in between. The CDR3 runs to 17 residues. The CDR3 DNA follows: TGTGCCTGGAGTACATCTCAACCGGGACAACCTGACGAGACCCAGTACTTC. Protein: CAWSTSQPGQPDETQYF.

This clonotype was seen repeatedly, ten times or more. This sequence joins TRBV5-1 and TRBJ1-6; 10 bases are shared with TRBD1. The CDR3 has 15 residues. Germline V gene sequence: CDR1 SGHRS, CDR2 YFSETQ. The ends lost 4 bases at V and 8 bases at J; junction bases unmatched: 6. CDR3 in DNA: TGCGCCAGCAGCGGGAGGACAGGGGGGGATTCACCCCTCCACTTT. Translating gives CASSGRTGGDSPLHF.

This clonotype was seen repeatedly, ten times or more. The CDR3 bases are TGTGCCAGCAGCCAAGAGTTGGGGGCCGGGCAGTACTTC. Its protein is CASSQELGAGQYF. The chain links TRBV3-1 to TRBJ2-7, with D possibly matching TRBD1 (6 bases). The V end was cut by 0 bases, the J end by 9 bases, with 12 bases between. Germline V gene lookup returns CDR1 LGHDT and CDR2 YNNKEL (reference sequence). The CDR3 has 13 amino acids.

This clonotype was counted ten times or more. The rearrangement uses TRBV20-1 and TRBJ2-7; 8 nucleotides agree with TRBD1. After removal of 4 bases from V and 5 bases from J, the junction contained 7 bases not matched to a gene. This CDR3 spans 13 amino acids. Germline CDR1 and CDR2: DFQATT and SNEGSKA (reference sequence). DNA for the CDR3: TGCAGTGCTATGGACAGGGTAACCCACGAGCAGTACTTC. It translates to CSAMDRVTHEQYF.

There are many counts of this clonotype. The chain combines TRBV11-2 with TRBJ2-5, with D tentatively TRBD1 (6 bases). This CDR3 is built from 15 residues. Germline V gene data show CDR1 as SGHAT and CDR2 as FQNNGV. Between the trimmed V and J ends, which lost 6 bases and 7 bases, there was a span of 21 bases. The CDR3 sequence: CASRLRGGLTGTQYF. CDR3 DNA sequence: TGTGCCAGCAGGCTTAGGGGTGGACTGACAGGGACCCAGTACTTC.

Ten or more counts support this clonotype. The CDR3, as DNA: TGTGCCAGCAGCCGACAGGGTCCCTACACCTTC. Translated, it gives CASSRQGPYTF. The chain links TRBV2 to TRBJ1-2; 7 positions agree with TRBD1. The CDR3 totals 11 residues. From germline, CDR1 is SNHLY and CDR2 FYNNEI. Trimming removed 6 bases from V and 10 bases from J; junction bases left unmatched: 5.

With regard to this clonotype: The junction departs from germline at one end; a sequencing error may be responsible. This chain connects TRBV28 to TRBJ2-1, with 9 bases fitting TRBD2. The germline gives CDR1 MDHEN, CDR2 SYDVKM. There are 14 residues in the CDR3. CDR3 protein: CVSSPGLAINEQFF. CDR3 DNA: TGTGTCAGCAGCCCGGGACTAGCTATCAATGAGCAGTTCTTC.

This clonotype was recorded a few times. A much larger clone lies one base from this, so it may be a read error. The rearrangement uses TRBV7-9 and TRBJ2-1; 8 bases align to TRBD2. The J call may not be correct, given that the DNA end is closer to TRBJ2-7. Germline loops: CDR1 SEHNR, CDR2 FQNEAQ (reference sequence). CDR3 length: 15 residues. As DNA, the CDR3 is TGTGCCAGCAGCCCCCCGGGAGGGACTACCAATGAGCAGTACTTC. This gives the protein CASSPPGGTTNEQYF.

This clonotype was seen a few times. This chain uses TRBV28 with TRBJ1-6; no clear D. The V and J ends lost 5 bases and 8 bases respectively, with 7 bases between them. The CDR3 has 12 residues. Germline-derived CDR1 and CDR2 are MDHEN and SYDVKM. The DNA of the CDR3 is TGTGCCAGCAGTCATGGGTATTCACCCCTCCACTTT. This gives the protein CASSHGYSPLHF.

A few counts support this clonotype. This could be a read error, since a much larger clone is one nucleotide away. The gene calls are TRBV18 and TRBJ2-1; TRBD1 is a possible D gene (5 bases). This CDR3 region has 13 residues. In germline, CDR1 is KGHSH, CDR2 LQKENI. The V end lost 5 bases, the J end lost 12 bases, and 17 bases lay between the germline ends. The CDR3 region is CASSRGREGGQFF. CDR3 bases: TGTGCCAGCTCAAGGGGCAGGGAAGGCGGGCAGTTCTTC.

There are many counts of this clonotype. The chain joins TRBV4-1 to TRBJ2-7, with 11 bases fitting TRBD1. CDR1 MGHRA and CDR2 YSYEKL come from the germline V gene. V was clipped by 4 bases and J by 5 bases; unmatched bases: 7. This CDR3 is built from 15 residues. The CDR3 DNA follows: TGCGCCAGCAGCCTAACCGGGACAGGGGGTAACGAGCAGTACTTC. Translation gives CASSLTGTGGNEQYF.

In this sample, this clonotype turned up a few times. This chain uses TRBV27 with TRBJ2-7; TRBD2 is a possible D gene (6 bases). The V gene's germline CDR1 is MNHEY and CDR2 SMNVEV (reference sequence). The CDR3 extends over 14 amino acids. Between the trimmed V and J ends, which lost 3 bases and 2 bases, there was a span of 11 bases. CDR3 sequence: CASSFSAGTYEQYF. CDR3 nucleotide sequence: TGTGCCAGCAGTTTTTCAGCGGGTACCTACGAGCAGTACTTC.

The genes are TRBV19 and TRBJ2-7; D remains unclear. The length of the CDR3 is 13 residues. V dropped 10 bases and J dropped 0 bases, with 13 bases sitting between them. The V gene's germline CDR1 is LNHDA and CDR2 SQIVND (reference sequence). CDR3: CATSFLGSYEQYF. The CDR3 DNA reads as TGTGCCACAAGCTTTTTGGGCTCCTACGAGCAGTACTTC.

This clonotype occurred many times. The rearrangement joins TRBV5-1 to TRBJ2-3; 11 bases match TRBD2. The CDR3 sequence is 15 residues long. The junction had 7 bases not matched to a gene; V was cut back by 5 bases and J by 5 bases. Germline-derived CDR1 and CDR2 are SGHRS and YFSETQ. The CDR3 sequence is CASSSGRAGGDTQYF. CDR3 in DNA: TGCGCCAGCAGTAGCGGGAGGGCCGGGGGAGATACGCAGTATTTT.

The J gene is TRBJ2-5, the V gene TRBV9; no firm D call. V shed 5 bases and J shed 2 bases, with 10 bases lying between them. Germline V lookup: CDR1 SGDLS, CDR2 YYNGEE. This CDR3 contains 13 residues. The DNA of the CDR3 is TGTGCCAGCAGTCCGATAAGACAAGAGACCCAGTACTTC. Translating it yields CASSPIRQETQYF.

This rearrangement joins TRBV14 to TRBJ2-5, with D unresolved. With 8 bases removed from V and 4 bases from J, the gap between germline ends came to 11 bases. The germline gives CDR1 SGHDN, CDR2 FVKESK. The CDR3 is made up of 12 amino acids. The CDR3 DNA sequence: TGTGCCAGCTCCCGTGGGTTAGAGACCCAGTACTTC. This gives the protein CASSRGLETQYF.

This clonotype was found many times. The chain links TRBV6-1 to TRBJ2-7; 7 positions match TRBD1. CDR1 is MNHNS, CDR2 SASEGT, per germline. The CDR3 spans 15 residues. Unmatched junction bases numbered 7, after V lost 1 base and J lost 4 bases. The CDR3 is CASSEVWDSSYEQYF. Here the CDR3 DNA reads TGTGCCAGCAGTGAAGTTTGGGACAGCTCTTACGAGCAGTACTTC.